The 32 T cell receptor beta chains reported below all come from one sample, sequenced in a study of cytomegalovirus exposure and HLA in healthy donors. With 60 Vbeta and 13 Jbeta primers, the PCR was carried out. Profiling relied on immunoSEQ multiplex PCR, and the TCRdb table lists in-frame clones only, not all of them. The sample lists some 60,000 clones; 70% to 75% were seen once. Sequencing input: PBMCs. These receptors all come from a woman in her 30s in good health and CMV-seronegative.

Only one count was recorded for this clone. V and J are TRBV4-1 and TRBJ2-7; 7 bases align to TRBD2. Trimming at V came to 0 bases and at J to 7 bases, leaving 12 bases not matched to a gene. The CDR3 is 16 amino acids. Germline assignment: CDR1 MGHRA and CDR2 YSYEKL. This CDR3 reads CASSQDWGGSLGEQYF. Here the CDR3 DNA reads TGCGCCAGCAGCCAAGATTGGGGCGGGAGTTTGGGTGAGCAGTACTTC.

The chain is built from TRBV19 and TRBJ2-1; 7 bases match TRBD2. Germline lookup yields CDR1 LNHDA and CDR2 SQIVND (reference sequence). The CDR3 totals 14 residues. The V gene end was trimmed by 4 bases and the J gene end by 7 bases; junction bases not matched to a gene: 7. The DNA for the CDR3 is TGTGCCAGTAGTAAGGCCGGGACTAAGAATGAGCAGTTCTTC. Translation: CASSKAGTKNEQFF. The variable domain in full, completed from reference TRBV19 and TRBJ2-1, reads DGGITQSPKYLFRKEGQNVTLSCEQNLNHDAMYWYRQDPGQGLRLIYYSQIVNDFQKGDIAEGYSVSREKKESFPLTVTSAQKNPTAFYLCASSKAGTKNEQFFGPGTRLTVL.

This clone was recorded only once. The chain carries TRBV7-6 and TRBJ1-1; D is possibly TRBD1 (6 bases). V shed 5 bases and J shed 0 bases, with 19 bases lying between them. This CDR3 spans 17 amino acids. CDR1 and CDR2 (germline): SGHVS, FNYEAQ. This CDR3 reads CASSRGPAGGLNTEAFF. The DNA for the CDR3 is TGTGCCAGCAGCAGGGGACCGGCTGGGGGCCTGAACACTGAAGCTTTCTTT. Variable domain in full (rest from reference TRBV7-6 and TRBJ1-1): GAGVSQSPRYKVTKRGQDVALRCDPISGHVSLYWYRQALGQGPEFLTYFNYEAQQDKSGLPNDRFSAERPEGSISTLTIQRTEQRDSAMYRCASSRGPAGGLNTEAFFGQGTRLTVV.

This chain connects TRBV6-1 to TRBJ2-5; TRBD1 aligns across 9 bases. Trimming at V came to 5 bases and at J to 0 bases, leaving 4 bases not matched to a gene. Germline values: CDR1 MNHNS, CDR2 SASEGT. The CDR3 spans 15 residues. For the CDR3, the DNA is TGTGCCAGCAGTTCCGACAGGGGGGACCAAGAGACCCAGTACTTC. Protein sequence: CASSSDRGDQETQYF.

The rearrangement joins TRBV27 to TRBJ2-5; D is unresolved. The closer fit of TRBJ2-7 to the DNA end suggests the J call may be wrong. Germline-derived CDR1 and CDR2 are MNHEY and SMNVEV (reference sequence). The CDR3 runs 11 residues. The CDR3, as DNA: TGTGCCAGCAGTTCCCACTACGAGCAGTACTTC. Protein sequence: CASSSHYEQYF.

The V call is TRBV28, the J call TRBJ2-7, with 8 positions matching TRBD1. Germline-derived CDR1 and CDR2 are MDHEN and SYDVKM. The CDR3 totals 17 residues. With V trimmed by 3 bases and J by 0 bases, 10 bases remained unmatched. The CDR3 protein is CASSLPLNRGSSYEQYF. CDR3 nucleotide sequence: TGTGCCAGCAGTTTGCCCCTGAACAGGGGGAGCTCCTACGAGCAGTACTTC.

The chain joins TRBV2 to TRBJ1-1, with 12 bases matching TRBD1. CDR3 length: 16 residues. V lost 7 bases, J lost 4 bases, and 10 bases stayed unmatched. Germline V lookup: CDR1 SNHLY, CDR2 FYNNEI. CDR3 in DNA: TGTGCCAGCAACCGGGACAGGGGGCGCGGGGTCACTGAAGCTTTCTTT. Translation: CASNRDRGRGVTEAFF.

The rearrangement links TRBV7-3 to TRBJ2-1; tentatively, D is TRBD2 (6 bases). The CDR3 is made up of 15 amino acids. The germline gives CDR1 SGHTA, CDR2 FQGTGA. Trimming removed 5 bases at V and 4 bases at J, with 15 bases between. CDR3 protein: CASSRGDGSYNEQFF. In DNA form, the CDR3 reads TGTGCCAGCAGCCGCGGGGACGGGAGTTACAATGAGCAGTTCTTC.

The chain is built from TRBV20-1 and TRBJ2-7, with 10 bases lining up with TRBD2. Trimming took 6 bases from V and 10 from J; bases not matched to a gene: 3. CDR1 DFQATT and CDR2 SNEGSKA come from the germline V gene (reference sequence). The CDR3 contains 10 residues. Here the CDR3 reads CSASSGSQYF. The CDR3 region has the DNA TGCAGTGCCTCTAGCGGGAGTCAGTACTTC.

This chain links TRBV19 with TRBJ2-3; 9 bases match TRBD2. V shed 4 bases and J 4 bases; nucleotides not matched to a gene: 12. CDR1 is LNHDA, CDR2 SQIVND, per germline (reference sequence). The length of the CDR3 is 17 residues. Here the CDR3 reads CASSRGPPGLASDTQYF. The CDR3 DNA sequence: TGTGCCAGTAGTAGGGGGCCGCCCGGACTAGCGTCAGATACGCAGTATTTT.

The gene calls are TRBV18 and TRBJ1-1; the D gene is possibly TRBD1 (6 bases). The CDR3 runs to 15 residues. Germline V gene sequence: CDR1 KGHSH, CDR2 LQKENI. The germline V and J ends were trimmed by 2 bases and 2 bases, with 12 bases remaining between them. The CDR3 sequence is CASSPGGGANTEAFF. In DNA form, the CDR3 reads TGTGCCAGCTCACCAGGCGGGGGGGCCAACACTGAAGCTTTCTTT.

This clone was seen once. The J gene is TRBJ1-1, the V gene TRBV6-5; 11 bases line up with TRBD1. The CDR3 loop spans 14 amino acids. Unmatched junction bases numbered 1, after V lost 2 bases and J lost 5 bases. Per germline, CDR1 MNHEY and CDR2 SVGAGI. CDR3: CASSYGTGGTEAFF. DNA for the CDR3: TGTGCCAGCAGTTACGGGACAGGGGGAACTGAAGCTTTCTTT.

This clone was counted a few times. The chain recombines TRBV7-9 with TRBJ2-5; TRBD1 aligns across 9 bases. CDR3 length: 17 residues. Trimming at V came to 5 bases and at J to 1 base, leaving 11 bases not matched to a gene. CDR1 and CDR2 from the germline V gene are SEHNR and FQNEAQ (reference sequence). The DNA of the CDR3 is TGTGCCAGCAGCCCCAGGGGGACAGGGCCCCTCCAAGAGACCCAGTACTTC. It is translated as CASSPRGTGPLQETQYF. Filled out from reference TRBV7-9 and TRBJ2-5, the complete variable domain reads DTGVSQNPRHKITKRGQNVTFRCDPISEHNRLYWYRQTLGQGPEFLTYFQNEAQLEKSRLLSDRFSAERPKGSFSTLEIQRTEQGDSAMYLCASSPRGTGPLQETQYFGPGTRLLVL.

The gene calls are TRBV7-9 and TRBJ2-7; 7 bases match TRBD2. The CDR3 loop spans 14 amino acids. Per germline, CDR1 SEHNR and CDR2 FQNEAQ (reference sequence). V shed 1 base, J shed 2 bases, and the junction held 2 bases outside the gene matches. The chain's CDR3 is CASSLDRGAYEQYF. Here the CDR3 DNA reads TGTGCCAGCAGCTTAGATCGGGGGGCCTACGAGCAGTACTTC.

This clone was recorded a few times. The rearrangement joins TRBV19 to TRBJ2-7; tentatively, D is TRBD2 (6 bases). Trimming removed 1 base at V and 3 bases at J, with 13 bases between. The germline V gene has CDR1 LNHDA and CDR2 SQIVND (reference sequence). CDR3 length equals 15 residues. The CDR3 loop is CASSIVEGSRYEQYF. In DNA, the CDR3 is TGTGCCAGTAGTATAGTGGAGGGAAGTCGCTACGAGCAGTACTTC.

V gene TRBV29-1 combines with J gene TRBJ2-7; D might be TRBD1 (7 bases). The CDR3 covers 13 residues. V was clipped by 3 bases and J by 3 bases, with 12 bases between them. Looked up from germline, CDR1 is SQVTM and CDR2 is ANQGSEA. CDR3 coding DNA: TGCAGCGTTGATCAGGGGGGCGGCTACGAGCAGTACTTC. Amino acid sequence: CSVDQGGGYEQYF.

This rearrangement joins TRBV9 to TRBJ1-5; weak D call: TRBD1 (6 bases). Germline CDR1 is SGDLS and CDR2 is YYNGEE. The CDR3 is made up of 13 amino acids. Trimming took 4 bases from V and 5 from J, leaving 10 bases between them. The CDR3: CASSMTGHQPQHF. The CDR3 DNA sequence: TGTGCCAGCAGCATGACAGGTCATCAGCCCCAGCATTTT. Drawing the rest from reference TRBV9 and TRBJ1-5, the complete variable domain is DSGVTQTPKHLITATGQRVTLRCSPRSGDLSVYWYQQSLDQGLQFLIQYYNGEERAKGNILERFSAQQFPDLHSELNLSSLELGDSALYFCASSMTGHQPQHFGDGTRLSIL.

The rearrangement links TRBV27 to TRBJ2-7, with 8 bases that match TRBD2. V was pared by 5 bases and J by 5 bases, with 8 bases of the junction left unmatched. Looked up from germline, CDR1 is MNHEY and CDR2 is SMNVEV (reference sequence). There are 14 residues in the CDR3. CDR3 amino acids: CASSRAGVVDEQYF. In nucleotides, the CDR3 is TGTGCCAGCAGTCGAGCGGGAGTTGTAGACGAGCAGTACTTC.

This sequence joins TRBV12-2 and TRBJ2-1; the DNA was not used to check the table's D call, TRBD1. TRBV12-2 is classified as a pseudogene. This CDR3 spans 14 amino acids. The CDR3: CASRLAGSRNEQFF. The DNA for the CDR3 is TGTGCAAGTCGCTTAGCGGGCAGTCGCAATGAGCAGTTCTTC.

This clone was counted a few times. The chain has TRBV11-2 and TRBJ2-1; 8 nucleotides line up with TRBD1. CDR1 SGHAT and CDR2 FQNNGV come from the germline V gene. The V segment lost 7 bases and the J segment 2 bases; nucleotides outside the gene matches: 7. The CDR3 has 15 amino acids. The CDR3 DNA is TGTGCCAGCATCCCCGGGACAGGAACCTACAATGAGCAGTTCTTC. It translates to CASIPGTGTYNEQFF.

This clone was seen only a few times. The chain has TRBV5-1 and TRBJ2-2, with TRBD1 identical over 8 bases. Per the germline V gene, CDR1 is SGHRS and CDR2 is YFSETQ. CDR3 length: 15 residues. With 5 bases clipped from V and 1 base from J, the junction kept 4 bases outside the gene matches. In DNA form, the CDR3 reads TGCGCCAGCAGTCAAGGACAGGGGAACACCGGGGAGCTGTTTTTT. Its translation: CASSQGQGNTGELFF.

The rearrangement links TRBV30 to TRBJ2-3, with 10 positions matching TRBD2. Germline assignment: CDR1 GTSNPN and CDR2 SVGIG (reference sequence). V gave up 1 base and J gave up 4 bases; unmatched junction bases: 5. This CDR3 is 15 amino acids long. The DNA for the CDR3 is TGTGCCTGGAGTGCCTCTAGCGGGAGTTCAGATACGCAGTATTTT. It translates to CAWSASSGSSDTQYF.

The rearrangement joins TRBV19 to TRBJ2-4, with TRBD1 matching over 9 bases. The V and J ends lost 3 bases and 8 bases, in that order; junction bases with no gene match: 5. Germline lookup yields CDR1 LNHDA and CDR2 SQIVND (reference sequence). The length of the CDR3 is 14 residues. CDR3 sequence (DNA): TGTGCCAGTAGTATCGGGACAGGGTTGGACATTCAGTACTTC. Translation: CASSIGTGLDIQYF.

The chain combines TRBV11-2 with TRBJ2-3, with 12 nucleotides matching TRBD2. The CDR3 covers 14 residues. The trim removed 2 bases at V and 10 bases at J, leaving 4 bases unmatched. Germline lookup yields CDR1 SGHAT and CDR2 FQNNGV. As DNA, the CDR3 is TGTGCCAGCAGCTTAATACTAGCGGGAGGTGCGCAGTATTTT. Its protein product is CASSLILAGGAQYF.

The V and J genes are TRBV9 and TRBJ1-2, with TRBD1 identical over 7 bases. V lost 4 bases and J lost 3; bases outside the gene matches: 12. Germline loops: CDR1 SGDLS, CDR2 YYNGEE. This CDR3 region has 16 residues. The CDR3 sequence is CASSSPGQQGYYGYTF. As DNA, the CDR3 is TGTGCCAGCAGCTCCCCCGGTCAACAGGGGTACTATGGCTACACCTTC.

This clone came up a few times. The CDR3 spells CASSPLEGDFIETQYF. For the CDR3, the DNA is TGTGCCAGCAGCCCGCTAGAGGGTGACTTTATAGAGACCCAGTACTTC. The chain uses TRBV7-2 and TRBJ2-5; a weak D match, TRBD2 (5 bases). Germline-derived CDR1 and CDR2 are SGHTA and FQGNSA. The V and J ends lost 5 bases and 4 bases respectively, with 20 bases between them. The CDR3 contains 16 residues.

The chain links TRBV7-2 to TRBJ2-5, with 8 bases matching TRBD2. Germline-derived CDR1 and CDR2 are SGHTA and FQGNSA. The CDR3 sequence is 13 residues long. Trimming removed 6 bases from V and 3 bases from J; junction bases left unmatched: 3. This CDR3 is CASSFGGEETQYF. As DNA, the CDR3 is TGTGCCAGCAGTTTCGGGGGGGAAGAGACCCAGTACTTC.

This clone was detected once. This sequence joins TRBV5-5 and TRBJ2-1, with 7 positions matching TRBD2. This CDR3 comprises 16 residues. Trimming removed 3 bases from V and 5 bases from J; junction bases left unmatched: 11. Per the germline V gene, CDR1 is SGHKS and CDR2 is YYEKEE (reference sequence). The DNA for the CDR3 is TGTGCCAGCAGCTCATCTACCACTAGCGAACACAATGAGCAGTTCTTC. It codes for CASSSSTTSEHNEQFF. The full variable domain, completed using reference TRBV5-5 and TRBJ2-1, is DAGVTQSPTHLIKTRGQQVTLRCSPISGHKSVSWYQQVLGQGPQFIFQYYEKEERGRGNFPDRFSARQFPNYSSELNVNALLLGDSALYLCASSSSTTSEHNEQFFGPGTRLTVL.

The rearrangement uses TRBV4-2 and TRBJ1-1; 9 positions agree with TRBD1. Losses at the gene ends were 3 bases for V and 4 bases for J; bases not matched to a gene: 6. Germline V gene sequence: CDR1 LGHNA, CDR2 YNFKEQ. The CDR3 totals 15 residues. DNA for the CDR3: TGTGCCAGCAGCCACGGTAGACAGGGGGGCACTGAAGCTTTCTTT. Translated, it gives CASSHGRQGGTEAFF.

The rearrangement joins TRBV4-3 to TRBJ1-3; TRBD1 might be the D (6 bases). The CDR3 loop spans 15 amino acids. Deletions cut 3 bases from V and 0 bases from J, with 9 bases between. Germline V gene lookup returns CDR1 LGHNA and CDR2 YSLEER. In nucleotides, the CDR3 is TGCGCCAGCAGCCAGGACAGAGACTCTGGAAACACCATATATTTT. Its protein is CASSQDRDSGNTIYF.

V and J are TRBV12-5 and TRBJ2-5; 7 bases are a match to TRBD2. The CDR3 spans 14 residues. V shed 2 bases and J 3 bases; nucleotides not matched to a gene: 3. Germline-derived CDR1 and CDR2 are LGHNT and FRNRAP. CDR3 in amino acids: CASGLPAGEETQYF. CDR3 sequence (DNA): TGTGCTAGTGGTTTGCCGGCGGGAGAAGAGACCCAGTACTTC.

This clone was recorded a few times. The gene calls are TRBV15 and TRBJ1-5; maybe TRBD1 (6 bases). The CDR3 is 17 amino acids. Between the trimmed V and J ends, which lost 1 base and 3 bases, there was a span of 16 bases. CDR1 LNHNV and CDR2 YYDKDF come from the germline V gene (reference sequence). The CDR3 coding sequence is TGTGCCACCAGCAGAGTCCGCCTCTCAGGGGACAATCAGCCCCAGCATTTT. Protein sequence: CATSRVRLSGDNQPQHF.